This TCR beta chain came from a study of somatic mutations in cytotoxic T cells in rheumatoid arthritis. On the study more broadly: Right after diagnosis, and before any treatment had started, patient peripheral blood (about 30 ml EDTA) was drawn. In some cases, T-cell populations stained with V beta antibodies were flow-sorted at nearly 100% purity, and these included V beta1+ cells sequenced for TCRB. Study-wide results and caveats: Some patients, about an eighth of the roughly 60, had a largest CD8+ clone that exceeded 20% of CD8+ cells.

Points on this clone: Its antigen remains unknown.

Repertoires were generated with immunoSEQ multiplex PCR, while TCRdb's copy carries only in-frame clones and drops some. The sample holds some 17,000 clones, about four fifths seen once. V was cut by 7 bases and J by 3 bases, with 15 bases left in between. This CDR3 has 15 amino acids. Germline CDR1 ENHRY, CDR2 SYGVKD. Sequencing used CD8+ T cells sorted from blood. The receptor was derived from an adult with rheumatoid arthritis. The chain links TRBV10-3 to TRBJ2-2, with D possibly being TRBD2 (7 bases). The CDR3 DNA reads TGTGCCATCACGGGGGGCACAGGGTACACCGGGGAGCTGTTTTTT. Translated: CAITGGTGYTGELFF.